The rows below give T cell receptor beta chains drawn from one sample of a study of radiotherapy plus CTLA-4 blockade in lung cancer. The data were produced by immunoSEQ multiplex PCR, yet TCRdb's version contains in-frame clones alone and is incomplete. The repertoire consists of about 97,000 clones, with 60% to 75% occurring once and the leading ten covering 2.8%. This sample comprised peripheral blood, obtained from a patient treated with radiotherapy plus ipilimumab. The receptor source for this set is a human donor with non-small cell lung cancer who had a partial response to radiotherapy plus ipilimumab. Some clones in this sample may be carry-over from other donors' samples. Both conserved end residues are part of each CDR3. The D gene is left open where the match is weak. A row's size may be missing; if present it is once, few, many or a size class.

CASSLGAGGTSGSNEQFF | TGCGCCAGCAGCTTGGGGGCTGGGGGGACTAGCGGGAGTAATGAGCAGTTCTTC | TRBJ2-1 | TRBD2 | once | TRBV5-1
CASSPRGGDTDTQYF | TGTGCCAGCAGCCCCCGAGGGGGGGACACAGATACGCAGTATTTT | TRBJ2-3 | . | . | TRBV7-9
CASSREAASGSYEQYF | TGTGCCAGCAGCCGTGAGGCCGCATCGGGATCCTACGAGCAGTACTTC | TRBJ2-7 | . | . | TRBV7-9
CASTPTGVSTDTQYF | TGTGCCAGCACACCTACGGGGGTGAGCACAGATACGCAGTATTTT | TRBJ2-3 | . | . | TRBV11-3
CASSSSGGSSYNEQFF | TGTGCCAGCAGTTCTAGCGGGGGGAGCTCCTACAATGAGCAGTTCTTC | TRBJ2-1 | TRBD2 | . | TRBV25-1
CASSLSIGDTQYF | TGTGCCAGCAGCTTAAGTATCGGAGATACGCAGTATTTT | TRBJ2-3 | . | . | TRBV7-2
CASSLTGALDTQYF | TGTGCCAGCAGTTTAACGGGAGCGCTAGATACGCAGTATTTT | TRBJ2-3 | . | . | TRBV28
CASSEQGATNEKLFF | TGTGCCAGCAGCGAACAGGGAGCAACTAATGAAAAACTGTTTTTT | TRBJ1-4 | . | . | TRBV28
CASSLVAGGYNEQFF | TGCGCCAGCAGCCTGGTAGCGGGAGGGTACAATGAGCAGTTCTTC | TRBJ2-1 | TRBD2 | . | TRBV5-1
CASAQTGHPGEQYF | TGCGCCAGCGCCCAGACGGGACATCCGGGAGAGCAGTACTTC | TRBJ2-7 | . | . | TRBV5-1
CASSFTVSEQYF | TGTGCCAGCAGCTTTACAGTTTCCGAGCAGTACTTC | TRBJ2-7 | . | . | TRBV11-2
CASIWGGTSGGAGETQYF | TGTGCCAGCATTTGGGGTGGGACTAGCGGGGGGGCCGGCGAGACCCAGTACTTC | TRBJ2-5 | TRBD2 | . | TRBV2
CASSAGFGSNQPQHF | TGTGCCAGCAGTGCAGGATTTGGAAGCAATCAGCCCCAGCATTTT | TRBJ1-5 | . | . | TRBV28
CAISDGSTGNTEAFF | TGTGCCATCAGTGACGGGAGTACAGGGAACACTGAAGCTTTCTTT | TRBJ1-1 | . | . | TRBV10-3
CASSQGPGLAGYEQYF | TGCGCCAGCAGCCAAGGGCCGGGACTAGCGGGCTACGAGCAGTACTTC | TRBJ2-7 | TRBD2 | . | TRBV4-3
CASSSGLAGLIEQFF | TGTGCCAGCAGCTCCGGACTAGCGGGTCTGATTGAGCAGTTCTTC | TRBJ2-1 | TRBD2 | . | TRBV7-2
CSVVGGGIMNTEAFF | TGCAGCGTTGTTGGTGGGGGCATCATGAACACTGAAGCTTTCTTT | TRBJ1-1 | . | . | TRBV29-1
CASSPGQGFGNTIYF | TGTGCCAGCAGCCCAGGACAGGGGTTTGGAAACACCATATATTTT | TRBJ1-3 | TRBD1 | . | TRBV7-6
CSVEGDKGDIQYF | TGCAGCGTTGAAGGGGACAAGGGAGACATTCAGTACTTC | TRBJ2-4 | . | . | TRBV29-1
CASSESPPGQGAGEQYF | TGCGCCAGCAGTGAGTCCCCTCCGGGACAGGGTGCGGGCGAGCAGTACTTC | TRBJ2-7 | TRBD1 | . | TRBV10-2
CASSLSGATGPLHF | TGTGCCAGCAGTTTGTCAGGGGCAACTGGACCCCTCCACTTT | TRBJ1-6 | . | . | TRBV28
CASMVWGQGASQPQHF | TGTGCCAGCATGGTTTGGGGACAGGGGGCATCCCAGCCCCAGCATTTT | TRBJ1-5 | TRBD1 | . | TRBV28
CASSQVAGYYTEAFF | TGCGCCAGCAGCCAAGTCGCCGGGTATTACACTGAAGCTTTCTTT | TRBJ1-1 | . | once | TRBV4-3
CATSRADRAYEQYF | TGTGCCACCAGCAGAGCCGACAGGGCCTACGAGCAGTACTTC | TRBJ2-7 | TRBD1 | . | TRBV15
CASSLGANMGYTF | TGTGCCAGCAGTTTAGGGGCGAATATGGGCTACACCTTC | TRBJ1-2 | . | . | TRBV28
CASSAIGGGNIQYF | TGTGCCAGCAGCGCGATAGGAGGAGGTAACATTCAGTACTTC | TRBJ2-4 | . | . | TRBV6-1
CASSVTGNYGYTF | TGTGCCAGTAGTGTGACAGGGAACTATGGCTACACCTTC | TRBJ1-2 | TRBD1 | . | TRBV19
CASSSDRYGYTF | TGCGCCAGCAGTTCGGACAGATATGGCTACACCTTC | TRBJ1-2 | . | . | TRBV5-1
CASSLAGSFDRGQETQYF | TGTGCCAGCAGCTTAGCTGGGTCCTTCGACAGGGGGCAAGAGACCCAGTACTTC | TRBJ2-5 | TRBD1 | once | TRBV7-9
CASSFESGGLRGAFF | TGTGCCAGCAGTTTTGAATCCGGGGGTCTCCGGGGGGCTTTCTTT | TRBJ1-1 | . | . | TRBV28
CASSFDIDRIYSNQPQHF | TGTGCCAGCAGTTTCGACATCGATCGAATCTATAGCAATCAGCCCCAGCATTTT | TRBJ1-5 | . | . | TRBV28
CASSPGQTTNEKLFF | TGTGCCAGCAGCCCCGGACAGACAACTAATGAAAAACTGTTTTTT | TRBJ1-4 | . | few | TRBV7-9
CASSPRVADTEAFF | TGTGCCAGCAGTCCGAGGGTGGCGGACACTGAAGCTTTCTTT | TRBJ1-1 | . | . | TRBV7-8
CTSSQCLAGKHGTDTQYF | TGCACCAGCAGCCAATGCCTAGCGGGGAAGCATGGCACAGATACGCAGTATTTT | TRBJ2-3 | . | . | TRBV1
CASSLRLAADTQYF | TGTGCCAGCAGCTTGAGACTAGCAGCCGATACGCAGTATTTT | TRBJ2-3 | TRBD2 | . | TRBV7-2
CASSLVGGAGQPQHF | TGTGCCAGCAGCTTAGTGGGGGGGGCCGGGCAGCCCCAGCATTTT | TRBJ1-5 | . | . | TRBV7-2
CAWGTTGIAGNTIYF | TGTGCCTGGGGTACGACAGGGATCGCTGGAAACACCATATATTTT | TRBJ1-3 | TRBD1 | . | TRBV30
CATSRASTDTQYF | TGTGCCACCAGCAGAGCTAGCACAGATACGCAGTATTTT | TRBJ2-3 | . | few | TRBV15
CASTPLGRGGTGELFF | TGTGCCAGCACCCCGTTGGGGCGCGGGGGGACCGGGGAGCTGTTTTTT | TRBJ2-2 | TRBD2 | . | TRBV28
CASSPNTGVEETQYF | TGTGCCAGCTCACCAAACACAGGGGTGGAGGAGACCCAGTACTTC | TRBJ2-5 | TRBD1 | few | TRBV18
CSGPGLAGAGEQFF | TGCAGCGGACCGGGACTAGCGGGAGCCGGTGAGCAGTTCTTC | TRBJ2-1 | TRBD2 | once | TRBV29-1
CASSQVSGLSTDTQYF | TGTGCCAGCAGCCAAGTATCGGGACTAAGCACAGATACGCAGTATTTT | TRBJ2-3 | TRBD2 | . | TRBV14
CASSLRTGVLPNSPLHF | TGTGCCAGCAGTCTCCGGACAGGGGTCCTTCCAAATTCACCCCTCCACTTT | TRBJ1-6 | TRBD1 | . | TRBV27
CASSTQGQGSTGQFF | TGTGCCAGCAGCACCCAAGGTCAGGGGAGTACCGGTCAGTTCTTC | TRBJ2-1 | . | . | TRBV11-3
CSAGRAYEQYF | TGCAGTGCGGGCAGGGCCTACGAGCAGTACTTC | TRBJ2-7 | . | once | TRBV20-1
CASSGFSYEQYF | TGTGCCAGCTCTGGCTTCTCCTACGAGCAGTACTTC | TRBJ2-7 | . | . | TRBV6-6
CASSQGLAGGSITDTQYF | TGTGCCAGCAGCCAAGGACTAGCGGGGGGATCGATCACAGATACGCAGTATTTT | TRBJ2-3 | TRBD2 | once | TRBV7-2
CASSSSRLAGGTGTDTQYF | TGTGCCAGCAGCTCCTCAAGACTAGCGGGAGGTACTGGAACAGATACGCAGTATTTT | TRBJ2-3 | TRBD2 | . | TRBV7-9
CASTTGAYNEQFF | TGTGCCAGCACGACAGGAGCCTACAATGAGCAGTTCTTC | TRBJ2-1 | . | . | TRBV2
CASSLDYSYNEQFF | TGCGCCAGCAGCTTGGACTACTCCTACAATGAGCAGTTCTTC | TRBJ2-1 | . | once | TRBV5-1
CASSPVTSQGNEKLFF | TGTGCCAGCTCACCAGTTACGTCCCAGGGAAATGAAAAACTGTTTTTT | TRBJ1-4 | . | . | TRBV18
CASSDSASGNGHTQYF | TGTGCCAGCAGTGACTCGGCTAGCGGGAACGGACATACGCAGTATTTT | TRBJ2-3 | TRBD2 | . | TRBV6-4
CASSKTAGESAHTDTQYF | TGTGCCAGCAGCAAAACGGCGGGAGAAAGCGCGCACACAGATACGCAGTATTTT | TRBJ2-3 | . | many | TRBV21-1
CASSSAGGASGFF | TGTGCCAGCAGTTCGGCAGGTGGGGCTAGCGGATTCTTC | TRBJ2-1 | TRBD2 | few | TRBV28
CSATNGREQYF | TGCAGTGCTACCAACGGTCGGGAGCAGTACTTC | TRBJ2-5 | . | . | TRBV20-1